Listed here are 9 T cell receptor beta chains from one sample, sequenced in a study of siplizumab effects on memory and regulatory T cells. The data were produced by immunoSEQ multiplex PCR, yet TCRdb's version contains in-frame clones alone and is incomplete. The table includes about 63,000 clones, around four fifths detected once. Sequencing was carried out using memory CD4+ T cells sorted from blood. The receptor source for this set is a human donor in good health.

The chain combines TRBV4-1 with TRBJ1-6, with TRBD1 identical over 8 bases. CDR1 and CDR2 (germline): MGHRA, YSYEKL. The CDR3 length is 18 residues. The junction had 11 bases not matched to a gene; V was cut back by 3 bases and J by 4 bases. The CDR3 protein is CASSQARQGRLYNSPLHF. CDR3 nucleotides: TGCGCCAGCAGCCAGGCCCGACAGGGGCGACTTTATAATTCACCCCTCCACTTT.

Comment on this clone: The CDR3 does not close with the conserved phenylalanine or tryptophan, likely indicating a read error. This sequence joins TRBV11-2 and TRBJ1-2; D unresolved. Per the germline V gene, CDR1 is SGHAT and CDR2 is FQNNGV. The CDR3 extends over 14 amino acids. V was cut by 4 bases and J by 4 bases, with 13 bases left in between. CDR3 residues: CASSSLRSFYGYTL. The CDR3 region has the DNA TGTGCCAGCAGCTCTTTGCGGAGCTTCTATGGCTACACCCTC.

The rearrangement links TRBV30 to TRBJ1-2; D uncertain. Germline V gene sequence: CDR1 GTSNPN, CDR2 SVGIG (reference sequence). V was shortened by 0 bases and J by 5 bases, with 4 bases between the two germline ends. The CDR3 runs 11 residues. CDR3 coding DNA: TGTGCCTGGAGTGTGACGTATGGCTACACCTTC. Translation gives CAWSVTYGYTF.

CDR3 nucleotide sequence: TGTGCCAGCAGCGTAGACCACAGTTCCTACGAGCAGTACTTC. Its protein is CASSVDHSSYEQYF. The J gene is TRBJ2-7, the V gene TRBV9; D not resolved. V lost 0 bases and J lost 1, with 8 bases in between. Germline CDR1 SGDLS, CDR2 YYNGEE. The CDR3 covers 14 residues.

This clone was seen a single time. CDR3 nucleotides: TGCGCCAGCAGCCCGGACCCTACAGGGCCCGGGGAGCTGTTTTTT. This sequence encodes CASSPDPTGPGELFF. The rearrangement links TRBV5-1 to TRBJ2-2; D perhaps matches TRBD1 (6 bases). Trimming removed 4 bases from V and 6 bases from J, with 16 bases in between. There are 15 residues in the CDR3. The germline V gene encodes CDR1 SGHRS and CDR2 YFSETQ.

The chain is built from TRBV4-2 and TRBJ2-3, with TRBD2 matching 8 bases. The ends lost 0 bases at V and 3 bases at J; junction bases unmatched: 8. The CDR3 length is 17 residues. In germline, CDR1 is LGHNA, CDR2 YNFKEQ. CDR3 DNA sequence: TGTGCCAGCAGCCAAGAACCCCCGGGACTAGGGACAGATACGCAGTATTTT. Translated: CASSQEPPGLGTDTQYF.

The chain recombines TRBV6-5 with TRBJ1-1, with D perhaps matching TRBD1 (5 bases). This CDR3 spans 12 amino acids. V was pared by 2 bases and J by 5 bases, with 6 bases between. In germline, CDR1 is MNHEY, CDR2 SVGAGI. The CDR3 nucleotides read TGTGCCAGCAGTTACGAGGGGACTGAAGCTTTCTTT. This gives the protein CASSYEGTEAFF.

The chain carries TRBV5-8 and TRBJ2-2; tentatively, D is TRBD1 or TRBD2 (5 bases each). Trimming pared 1 base from V and 3 bases from J, leaving 10 bases between. CDR1 and CDR2 (germline): SGHTS, YDEGEE. The CDR3 is 15 residues long. The CDR3 DNA is TGTGCCAGCAGCTTGAAGGTGGGGGACACCGGGGAGCTGTTTTTT. Protein product: CASSLKVGDTGELFF.

V is TRBV29-1 and J is TRBJ1-3; a weak D match, TRBD1 (5 bases). The CDR3 spans 14 residues. Germline V gives CDR1 SQVTM, CDR2 ANQGSEA. V was shortened by 4 bases and J by 1 base, with 11 bases between the two germline ends. The CDR3 DNA follows: TGCAGCGTTGGGGCAGGGCAGTCTGGAAACACCATATATTTT. Its protein is CSVGAGQSGNTIYF.